This is a list of T cell receptor beta chains from one sample in a study of blood T cell repertoires in COVID-19. Sequenced by immunoSEQ multiplex PCR; TCRdb stores in-frame clones only, minus some. Altogether some 300,000 clones are present, roughly 90% being singletons, with the ten largest covering roughly 13%. Specimen: peripheral blood. All receptors come from a woman in her seventies with COVID-19, enrolled during active disease. Both conserved end residues are part of each CDR3. A D gene is named only where the DNA matches it firmly.

D | J | V | DNA | CDR3
- | TRBJ2-1 | TRBV30 | TGTGCCTGGAGTATTAGCTCCTACAATGAGCAGTTCTTC | CAWSISSYNEQFF
- | TRBJ1-4 | TRBV6-5 | TGTGCCAGCGGCAAATCAGGGGTCGATGAAAAACTGTTTTTT | CASGKSGVDEKLFF
- | TRBJ2-7 | TRBV7-8 | TGTGCCAGCAGCCCCCTGGGAGGCTACGAGCAGTACTTC | CASSPLGGYEQYF
- | TRBJ2-7 | TRBV4-3 | TGCGCCAGCAGCCAAGAACAGCTATGGGAGCAGTACTTC | CASSQEQLWEQYF
- | TRBJ1-2 | TRBV5-8 | TGTGCCAGTGCGGGAGAGAACTATGGCTACACCTTC | CASAGENYGYTF
TRBD1 | TRBJ1-6 | TRBV27 | TGTGCCAGCAGTTTTTCCGGGACAGGGTTTTCACCCCTCCACTTT | CASSFSGTGFSPLHF
- | TRBJ2-3 | TRBV5-1 | TGCGCCAGTTACAGGGGACTAGCAGATACGCAGTATTTT | CASYRGLADTQYF
- | TRBJ1-3 | TRBV5-8 | TGTGCCAGCAGCACGGACAGTGGAAACACCATATATTTT | CASSTDSGNTIYF
- | TRBJ2-2 | TRBV5-4 | TGTGCCAGCAGCTTACCTGGGGGGTCCCACGGGGAGCTGTTTTTT | CASSLPGGSHGELFF
TRBD2 | TRBJ2-3 | TRBV5-6 | TGTGCCAGCAGCTCCGGAGCGGGGAGCACAGATACGCAGTATTTT | CASSSGAGSTDTQYF
TRBD1 | TRBJ2-6 | TRBV5-1 | TGCGCCAGCAGCTTGAGGGGGCGTGCTGAATCTGGGGCCAACGTCCTGACTTTC | CASSLRGRAESGANVLTF
- | TRBJ1-2 | TRBV7-2 | TGTGCCAGCAGCTTAGGTCCGGGTAGCTATGGCTACACCTTC | CASSLGPGSYGYTF
- | TRBJ1-1 | TRBV13 | TGTGCCAGCAAGGCCCTGGCCGGGCCAGGGATCCCTGAAGCTTTCTTT | CASKALAGPGIPEAFF
TRBD1 | TRBJ1-3 | TRBV19 | TGTGCCAGTAGTATCGCCCAGGGGGTCTACTCTGGAAACACCATATATTTT | CASSIAQGVYSGNTIYF